This T cell receptor (beta chain) was profiled in a study of cytomegalovirus exposure and HLA in healthy donors. Findings and caveats of the study: Reportedly, cytomegalovirus status was diagnosed with high sensitivity and specificity. Sequencing likely produced, as an artifact, a cluster of highly shared sequence variants. The study labeled 164 TCR beta chains cytomegalovirus-associated. Within a later analysis, the majority of CMV-associated TCR beta chains appeared HLA-restricted.

For this clone: The antigen remains undetermined.

Both 60 Vbeta primers and 13 Jbeta primers went into the PCR. The method was immunoSEQ multiplex PCR; TCRdb's version includes in-frame clones alone and lacks a portion of them. The profile shows about 140,000 clones, 75% to 80% of them singletons. V lost 5 bases, J lost 1 base, and 3 bases stayed unmatched. Germline values: CDR1 SEHNR, CDR2 FQNEAQ (reference sequence). The CDR3 contains 15 residues. The material sequenced was PBMCs. This chain joins TRBV7-9 and TRBJ1-5, with TRBD1 matching over 9 bases. This receptor was taken from a man younger than 40 in good health and CMV-seronegative. The CDR3 is CASSATGGSNQPQHF. The CDR3 DNA follows: TGTGCCAGCAGCGCCACAGGGGGCAGCAATCAGCCCCAGCATTTT.